Below, 30 T cell receptor beta chains from the same sample are listed, as sequenced in a study of CD8 T cells in ankylosing spondylitis. TCRdb reprocessed the 5' RACE reads via MiXCR and lists one record per CDR3 protein. Here the sample spans about 260,000 distinct CDR3 sequences, 20% being singletons. The sequenced sample was blood, either unsorted or a sorted T cell fraction (not recorded which). These receptors originate from a male donor with ankylosing spondylitis or in good health (not recorded which).

This clonotype was picked up many times. The genes are TRBV5-1 and TRBJ2-2, with a tentative D call TRBD1 (6 bases). CDR3 length: 15 residues. CDR1 is SGHRS, CDR2 YFSETQ, per germline. V shed 3 bases and J shed 2 bases, with 11 bases lying between them. As DNA, the CDR3 is TGCGCCAGCAGCTCCGGACAGAGCAACACCGGGGAGCTGTTTTTT. The encoded protein is CASSSGQSNTGELFF.

This chain connects TRBV5-4 to TRBJ2-7; D could derive from TRBD1 or TRBD2 (5 bases each). The CDR3 sequence is 14 residues long. CDR1 and CDR2 (germline): SGHNT, YYREEE (reference sequence). V was shortened by 5 bases and J by 4 bases, with 16 bases between the two germline ends. The CDR3 loop reads CASSSRGAGYEQYV. CDR3 nucleotide sequence: TGTGCCAGCAGTTCTAGAGGGGCAGGGTACGAGCAGTACGTC.

The table lists this clonotype with many counts. The chain carries TRBV7-6 and TRBJ2-1, with 13 nucleotides matching TRBD2. The V gene's germline CDR1 is SGHVS and CDR2 FNYEAQ. The J segment lost 5 bases and the V segment lost 3 bases, leaving 4 bases of the junction unmatched. This CDR3 spans 16 amino acids. Here the CDR3 reads CASSFGTSGDHNEQFF. The CDR3 bases are TGTGCCAGCAGCTTCGGGACTAGCGGGGACCACAATGAGCAGTTCTTC.

The gene calls are TRBV2 and TRBJ2-2; D possibly corresponds to TRBD2 (5 bases). The ends were cut back, 3 bases at V and 6 bases at J, with 11 bases in the middle. The CDR3 is 14 amino acids. Germline V gene sequence: CDR1 SNHLY, CDR2 FYNNEI. The CDR3 nucleotides are TGTGCCAGCAGTGATCGGGGTCTGGCCGGGGAGCTGTTTTTT. The encoded protein is CASSDRGLAGELFF.

This clonotype appeared a few times. This chain links TRBV18 with TRBJ2-3; D possibly corresponds to TRBD2 (5 bases). Germline V gene lookup returns CDR1 KGHSH and CDR2 LQKENI. The CDR3 consists of 14 residues. Trimming left V 3 bases short and J 6 bases short, with 13 bases between. The CDR3 DNA is TGTGCCAGCTCACCGAGCGTGACGGGGGATACGCAGTATTTT. It translates to CASSPSVTGDTQYF.

The V gene is TRBV5-1, the J gene TRBJ2-5; 8 bases agree with TRBD1. The CDR3 extends over 14 amino acids. After removal of 4 bases from V and 4 bases from J, the junction contained 6 bases not matched to a gene. The germline CDR1 and CDR2 sequences are SGHRS and YFSETQ. CDR3 bases: TGCGCCAGCAGCCTCCAGGGGGCGTCAGAGACCCAGTACTTC. It translates to CASSLQGASETQYF.

This clonotype has more than one count but fewer than ten. The chain is built from TRBV5-1 and TRBJ2-5, with TRBD1 matching 9 bases. The CDR3 extends over 15 amino acids. Trimming took 0 bases from V and 5 from J; bases not matched to a gene: 5. Germline CDR1 is SGHRS and CDR2 is YFSETQ. CDR3 nucleotide sequence: TGCGCCAGCAGCTTGGGGGACAGGGCATTGGAGACCCAGTACTTC. Translated: CASSLGDRALETQYF.

This clonotype was counted a few times. The chain recombines TRBV20-1 with TRBJ2-7; 10 positions agree with TRBD2. The V gene end was trimmed by 3 bases and the J gene end by 7 bases; junction bases not matched to a gene: 3. Germline values: CDR1 DFQATT, CDR2 SNEGSKA (reference sequence). This CDR3 is built from 12 residues. The CDR3 bases are TGCAGTGCTAGGACTAGCGGGTGGGAGCAGTACGTC. Protein sequence: CSARTSGWEQYV.

The rearrangement links TRBV28 to TRBJ2-5; the match to TRBD2 covers 7 bases. With 3 bases clipped from V and 6 bases from J, the junction kept 10 bases outside the gene matches. Germline V gene lookup returns CDR1 MDHEN and CDR2 SYDVKM. This CDR3 is 15 amino acids long. The CDR3 nucleotides read TGTGCCAGCAGTTTGGGAGGGCCTCGGCTGAAGACCCAGTACTTC. Residues: CASSLGGPRLKTQYF.

This clonotype came up many times. The J gene is TRBJ1-3, the V gene TRBV20-1; the D is unclear. Between the trimmed V and J ends, which lost 0 bases and 0 bases, there was a span of 3 bases. Germline V gene sequence: CDR1 DFQATT, CDR2 SNEGSKA (reference sequence). CDR3 length equals 13 residues. CDR3 nucleotides: TGCAGTGCTAGAGACCTCTCTGGAAACACCATATATTTT. Its protein product is CSARDLSGNTIYF.

In this sample, this clonotype turned up many times. The chain carries TRBV5-1 and TRBJ1-2, with D uncertain. V gave up 4 bases and J gave up 0 bases, with 13 bases separating them. The CDR3 has 15 residues. From germline, CDR1 is SGHRS and CDR2 YFSETQ. This CDR3 reads CASSPTAGANYGYTF. The CDR3 nucleotides are TGCGCCAGCAGCCCCACTGCAGGAGCTAACTATGGCTACACCTTC. The full variable domain, completed using reference TRBV5-1 and TRBJ1-2, is KAGVTQTPRYLIKTRGQQVTLSCSPISGHRSVSWYQQTPGQGLQFLFEYFSETQRNKGNFPGRFSGRQFSNSRSEMNVSTLELGDSALYLCASSPTAGANYGYTFGSGTRLTVV.

This clonotype was counted between two and nine times. This chain joins TRBV5-1 and TRBJ2-3; D is possibly TRBD2 (6 bases). Between the trimmed V and J ends, which lost 3 bases and 0 bases, there was a span of 11 bases. The V gene's germline CDR1 is SGHRS and CDR2 YFSETQ. The CDR3 is 15 amino acids. CDR3 DNA: TGCGCCAGCAGCTCCCCGGGACTGAGCACAGATACGCAGTATTTT. Its translation is CASSSPGLSTDTQYF.

There are a few counts of this clonotype. CDR3 residues: CANPKTGSDYNEQFF. CDR3 DNA sequence: TGTGCCAACCCAAAAACAGGGTCGGACTACAATGAGCAGTTCTTC. The chain uses TRBV12-3 or TRBV12-4 and TRBJ2-1; a weak D match, TRBD1 (6 bases). The CDR3 contains 15 residues. Deletions cut 10 bases from V and 3 bases from J, with 19 bases between.

The gene calls are TRBV6-1 and TRBJ2-5; possible D gene TRBD2, 6 bases. Germline CDR1 and CDR2: MNHNS and SASEGT. The CDR3 has 12 residues. The V and J ends lost 6 bases and 5 bases respectively, with 10 bases between them. The CDR3 nucleotides are TGTGCCAGCAGGGGAGGCGGGGAGACCCAGTACTTC. It encodes CASRGGGETQYF.

The chain carries TRBV20-1 and TRBJ1-1, with D possibly being TRBD1 (6 bases). The CDR3 length is 11 residues. Germline V gene lookup returns CDR1 DFQATT and CDR2 SNEGSKA (reference sequence). Between the trimmed V and J ends, which lost 7 bases and 7 bases, there was a span of 13 bases. The DNA of the CDR3 is TGCAGTGGACTCAGGGGCCGTGAAGCTTTCTTT. Translated, it gives CSGLRGREAFF.

The CDR3 sequence is CASSQWEETQYF. The DNA for the CDR3 is TGTGCCAGCAGCCAATGGGAAGAGACCCAGTACTTC. This chain joins TRBV16 and TRBJ2-5; D remains ambiguous. CDR3 length: 12 amino acids. Deletions cut 1 base from V and 3 bases from J, with 3 bases between. Germline CDR1 and CDR2: KGHSY and FQNENV. The variable domain in full, with the rest retrieved from reference TRBV16 and TRBJ2-5, is GEEVAQTPKHLVRGEGQKAKLYCAPIKGHSYVFWYQQVLKNEFKFLISFQNENVFDETGMPKERFSAKCLPNSPCSLEIQATKLEDSAVYFCASSQWEETQYFGPGTRLLVL.

J is TRBJ2-3 and V is TRBV10-3, with D hard to call. Germline V lookup: CDR1 ENHRY, CDR2 SYGVKD. CDR3 length: 13 residues. V was shortened by 6 bases and J by 0 bases, with 7 bases between the two germline ends. The CDR3, as DNA: TGTGCCATCAGCAGTACTAGCACAGATACGCAGTATTTT. It specifies CAISSTSTDTQYF.

This clonotype was counted many times. The J gene is TRBJ2-5, the V gene TRBV3-1; D is uncertain. The CDR3 extends over 11 amino acids. V dropped 5 bases and J dropped 3 bases, with 4 bases sitting between them. Germline CDR1 and CDR2: LGHDT and YNNKEL (reference sequence). CDR3 residues: CASSTEETQYF. CDR3 sequence (DNA): TGTGCCAGCAGCACTGAAGAGACCCAGTACTTC.

Only a few counts were recorded for this clonotype. V and J are TRBV20-1 and TRBJ2-3, with 15 positions matching TRBD2. The V and J ends lost 2 bases and 3 bases, in that order; junction bases with no gene match: 3. Germline CDR1 is DFQATT and CDR2 is SNEGSKA (reference sequence). The CDR3 runs to 16 residues. CDR3 in amino acids: CSARRTSGGETDTQYF. In DNA, the CDR3 is TGCAGTGCTAGACGGACTAGCGGGGGGGAGACAGATACGCAGTATTTT.

This clonotype was seen a few times. The chain is built from TRBV6-1 and TRBJ1-2, with no clear D. This CDR3 has 15 amino acids. Trimming pared 0 bases from V and 4 bases from J, leaving 12 bases between. Germline assignment: CDR1 MNHNS and CDR2 SASEGT. The CDR3, as DNA: TGTGCCAGCAGTGAAGCGTGGGCCGGGAGCTATGGCTACACCTTC. Its translation: CASSEAWAGSYGYTF.

The chain recombines TRBV15 with TRBJ1-5; 10 bases map to TRBD1. The length of the CDR3 is 15 residues. Germline trimming cut 2 bases from V and 4 bases from J; bases unmatched to any gene: 2. Germline V gene data show CDR1 as LNHNV and CDR2 as YYDKDF (reference sequence). The CDR3 sequence is CATSRRTGGNQPQHF. CDR3 sequence (DNA): TGTGCCACCAGCAGAAGGACAGGGGGGAATCAGCCCCAGCATTTT.

The rearrangement joins TRBV5-1 to TRBJ2-5; possible D gene TRBD1, 5 bases. Trimming pared 3 bases from V and 8 bases from J, leaving 17 bases between. CDR3 length: 14 residues. Germline V gives CDR1 SGHRS, CDR2 YFSETQ. The DNA for the CDR3 is TGCGCCAGCAGCTCGGAAGGACAATACCCCACCCAGTACTTC. As protein: CASSSEGQYPTQYF.

This clonotype was detected only a few times. V is TRBV5-1 and J is TRBJ1-1; D is possibly TRBD1 (6 bases). There are 13 residues in the CDR3. V shed 4 bases and J shed 4 bases, with 11 bases lying between them. Germline V gives CDR1 SGHRS, CDR2 YFSETQ. The CDR3 region is CASSPRGSTEAFF. DNA of the CDR3: TGCGCCAGCAGCCCAAGGGGGAGCACTGAAGCTTTCTTT.

There are many counts of this clonotype. This rearrangement joins TRBV20-1 to TRBJ2-7; 7 bases match TRBD2. After removal of 1 base from V and 3 bases from J, the junction contained 6 bases not matched to a gene. This CDR3 is built from 14 residues. The germline V gene encodes CDR1 DFQATT and CDR2 SNEGSKA (reference sequence). The CDR3 here is CSARGGGVDYEQYV. CDR3 sequence (DNA): TGCAGTGCTAGAGGGGGAGGGGTGGACTACGAGCAGTACGTC.

The chain has TRBV30 and TRBJ2-7, with 8 bases matching TRBD1. The germline V gene has CDR1 GTSNPN and CDR2 SVGIG (reference sequence). CDR3 length: 13 amino acids. Trimming cost V 2 bases and J 6 bases; bases outside gene matches: 6. The CDR3 here is CAWSRDRTGEQYV. In DNA, the CDR3 is TGTGCCTGGAGTCGGGACAGGACTGGCGAGCAGTACGTC.

In this sample, this clonotype turned up many times. V is TRBV12-3 or TRBV12-4 and J is TRBJ2-5; D gene uncertain. Trimming removed 5 bases from V and 3 bases from J, with 13 bases in between. The length of the CDR3 is 14 residues. The CDR3 protein is CASSELDLEETQYF. CDR3 coding DNA: TGTGCCAGCAGTGAGCTCGACTTGGAAGAGACCCAGTACTTC.

This clonotype was detected only a few times. This chain uses TRBV27 with TRBJ2-1; maybe TRBD1 (6 bases). Germline V gene data show CDR1 as MNHEY and CDR2 as SMNVEV (reference sequence). The CDR3 consists of 13 residues. Trimming took 5 bases from V and 7 from J, leaving 12 bases between them. The CDR3 DNA follows: TGTGCCAGCAGTCTCTTCCAGGGGAATGAGCAGTTCTTC. Encoded protein: CASSLFQGNEQFF.

A remark on this clonotype: The junction departs from the called germline gene at one end, perhaps through a read error. V usage is TRBV20-1 and J usage is TRBJ2-5, with TRBD2 as a possible D gene (5 bases). The CDR3 totals 12 residues. Germline V gives CDR1 DFQATT, CDR2 SNEGSKA (reference sequence). In DNA form, the CDR3 reads TGCAGTGCTATTGTGCGGGCAGAGACCCAGCACTTC. It yields the protein CSAIVRAETQHF.

The CDR3 DNA reads as TGTGCCACCAGCAGAGAGGCAAGCTCCTACAATGAGCAGTTCTTC. Its protein is CATSREASSYNEQFF. The genes are TRBV15 and TRBJ2-1; D ambiguous. The CDR3 spans 15 residues. Looked up from germline, CDR1 is LNHNV and CDR2 is YYDKDF (reference sequence). V was trimmed by 0 bases and J by 0 bases, leaving 6 bases between them.

This sequence joins TRBV20-1 and TRBJ1-5; D gene uncertain. The V gene's germline CDR1 is DFQATT and CDR2 SNEGSKA (reference sequence). V dropped 3 bases and J dropped 2 bases, with 11 bases sitting between them. The CDR3 length is 14 residues. For the CDR3, the DNA is TGCAGTGCTAGCTCCGGGGTGGGCAATCAGCCCCAGCATTTT. Its protein is CSASSGVGNQPQHF.